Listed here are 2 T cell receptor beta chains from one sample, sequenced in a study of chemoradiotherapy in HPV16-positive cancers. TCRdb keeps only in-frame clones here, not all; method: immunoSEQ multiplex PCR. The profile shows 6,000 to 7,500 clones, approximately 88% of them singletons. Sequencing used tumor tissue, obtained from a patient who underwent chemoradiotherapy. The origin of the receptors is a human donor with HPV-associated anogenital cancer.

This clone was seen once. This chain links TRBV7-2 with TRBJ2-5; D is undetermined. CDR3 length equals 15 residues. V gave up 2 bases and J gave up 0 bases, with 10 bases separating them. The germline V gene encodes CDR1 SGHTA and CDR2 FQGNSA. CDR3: CASSLSWTNQETQYF. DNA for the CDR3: TGTGCCAGCAGCTTATCGTGGACCAACCAAGAGACCCAGTACTTC.

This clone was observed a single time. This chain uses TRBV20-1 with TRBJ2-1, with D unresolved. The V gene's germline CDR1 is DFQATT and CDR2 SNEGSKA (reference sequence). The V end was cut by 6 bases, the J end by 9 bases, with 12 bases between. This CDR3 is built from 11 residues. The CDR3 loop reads CSAAQNSEQFF. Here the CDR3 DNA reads TGCAGTGCGGCCCAAAACAGTGAGCAGTTCTTC.